The 9 T cell receptor beta chains below were found in one sample sequenced in a study of T-cell reconstitution after alpha-beta-depleted transplantation in children. The TCRbeta library incorporated unique molecular identifiers. TCRdb reprocessed the PCR reads with MiXCR, giving one entry per CDR3 protein. The sample yields fewer than 250,000 distinct CDR3 sequences, 8.2% seen once. This sample comprised PBMCs, mostly from graft donor cells, obtained 180 days after TCRalphabeta/CD19-depleted stem cell transplant. Receptors were obtained from a male patient aged 10-17 years who had a stem cell transplant for acute lymphoblastic leukemia, so the T cells may come from the graft donor.

Ten or more counts support this clonotype. The gene calls are TRBV24-1 and TRBJ2-7, with D perhaps matching TRBD1 (6 bases). The V end was cut by 4 bases, the J end by 3 bases, with 15 bases between. There are 15 residues in the CDR3. Germline loops: CDR1 KGHDR, CDR2 SFDVKD. The CDR3 bases are TGTGCCACCAGTGACCATCCGGGACAACACTACGAGCAGTACTTC. It codes for CATSDHPGQHYEQYF.

At least ten counts were recorded for this clonotype. This chain connects TRBV12-3 or TRBV12-4 to TRBJ1-1; TRBD1 is a possible D gene (6 bases). V was pared by 7 bases and J by 4 bases, with 16 bases between. The CDR3 length is 14 residues. The CDR3 spells CASIRQGRVTEAFF. The CDR3 nucleotides read TGTGCCAGCATCCGCCAGGGGCGTGTCACTGAAGCTTTCTTT.

This clonotype has a count of ten or more. The CDR3 loop is CSARDQGQGDLGYTF. The CDR3 DNA reads as TGCAGTGCTAGAGATCAGGGACAGGGGGACCTTGGCTACACCTTC. V usage is TRBV20-1 and J usage is TRBJ1-2; 11 bases map to TRBD1. After removal of 0 bases from V and 7 bases from J, the junction contained 7 bases not matched to a gene. This CDR3 comprises 15 residues. In germline, CDR1 is DFQATT, CDR2 SNEGSKA (reference sequence).

At least ten counts were recorded for this clonotype. V and J are TRBV6-1 and TRBJ2-7, with 11 bases fitting TRBD2. The CDR3 runs 15 residues. V dropped 7 bases and J dropped 2; count of bases not matched to a gene: 7. Germline V gene lookup returns CDR1 MNHNS and CDR2 SASEGT. The CDR3 nucleotides are TGTGCCAGCACCAAGGGGACTAGCGGCCCCTACGAGCAGTACTTC. It translates to CASTKGTSGPYEQYF.

This clonotype was counted ten times or more. CDR3 residues: CASSDRGYTEAFF. CDR3 nucleotides: TGTGCCAGCAGTGACAGGGGTTACACTGAAGCTTTCTTT. V usage is TRBV2 and J usage is TRBJ1-1, with a possible D match to TRBD1 (6 bases). The CDR3 spans 13 residues. The germline gives CDR1 SNHLY, CDR2 FYNNEI. Trimming pared 3 bases from V and 3 bases from J, leaving 8 bases between.

This chain uses TRBV6-1 with TRBJ2-7, with D maybe TRBD2 (6 bases). V shed 5 bases and J shed 1 base, with 15 bases lying between them. CDR1 and CDR2 from the germline V gene are MNHNS and SASEGT. The CDR3 totals 15 residues. CDR3 coding DNA: TGTGCCAGCAGTCGCAGCCGGGACTCGTCCTACGAGCAGTACTTC. As protein: CASSRSRDSSYEQYF.

V gene TRBV6-1 combines with J gene TRBJ2-7, with 12 bases matching TRBD2. The junction had 6 bases not matched to a gene; V was cut back by 6 bases and J by 3 bases. The CDR3 is made up of 15 amino acids. Germline V gives CDR1 MNHNS, CDR2 SASEGT. The CDR3 DNA sequence: TGTGCCAGCAGACCTAGGACTAGCGGGAACTACGAGCAGTACTTC. This translates into CASRPRTSGNYEQYF.

This clonotype was observed at least ten times. V gene TRBV12-3 or TRBV12-4 combines with J gene TRBJ2-5; 12 nucleotides match TRBD2. The V and J ends lost 6 bases and 4 bases, in that order; junction bases with no gene match: 6. The CDR3 contains 15 residues. This CDR3 is CASRPSGRGGETQYF. CDR3 coding DNA: TGTGCCAGCAGGCCTAGCGGGAGGGGGGGAGAGACCCAGTACTTC.

This clonotype was seen many times. This chain connects TRBV6-5 to TRBJ2-7; the match to TRBD2 covers 8 bases. V shed 0 bases, J shed 2 bases, and the junction held 9 bases outside the gene matches. Germline CDR1 and CDR2: MNHEY and SVGAGI. This CDR3 region has 17 residues. The CDR3 here is CASSYSKAGGTTYEQYF. CDR3 nucleotides: TGTGCCAGCAGTTACTCGAAGGCGGGAGGAACCACCTACGAGCAGTACTTC.